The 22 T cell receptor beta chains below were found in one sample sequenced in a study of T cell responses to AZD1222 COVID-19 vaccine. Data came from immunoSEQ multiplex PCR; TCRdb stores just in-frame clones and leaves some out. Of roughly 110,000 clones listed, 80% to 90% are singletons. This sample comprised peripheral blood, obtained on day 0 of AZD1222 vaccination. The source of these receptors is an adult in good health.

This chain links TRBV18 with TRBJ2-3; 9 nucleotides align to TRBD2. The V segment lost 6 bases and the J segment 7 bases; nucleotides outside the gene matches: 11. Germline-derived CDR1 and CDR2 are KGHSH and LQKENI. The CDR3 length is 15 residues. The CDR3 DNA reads TGTGCCAGCTCCCCCGGTAGCGGGAGTGCCAATACGCAGTATTTT. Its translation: CASSPGSGSANTQYF.

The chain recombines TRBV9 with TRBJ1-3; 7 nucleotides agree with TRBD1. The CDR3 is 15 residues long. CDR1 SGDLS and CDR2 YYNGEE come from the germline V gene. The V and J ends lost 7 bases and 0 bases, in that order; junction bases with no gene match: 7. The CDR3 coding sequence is TGTGCCAGCGGAGGGACAGCGGCCTCTGGAAACACCATATATTTT. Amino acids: CASGGTAASGNTIYF. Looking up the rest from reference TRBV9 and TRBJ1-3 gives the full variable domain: DSGVTQTPKHLITATGQRVTLRCSPRSGDLSVYWYQQSLDQGLQFLIQYYNGEERAKGNILERFSAQQFPDLHSELNLSSLELGDSALYFCASGGTAASGNTIYFGEGSWLTVV.

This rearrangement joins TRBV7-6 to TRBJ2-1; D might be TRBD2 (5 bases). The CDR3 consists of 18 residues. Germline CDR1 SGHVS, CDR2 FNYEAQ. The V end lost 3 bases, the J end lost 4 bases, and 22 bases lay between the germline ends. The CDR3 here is CASSFGLSGFQLYNEQFF. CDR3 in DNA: TGTGCCAGCAGCTTTGGGCTATCGGGGTTCCAGCTTTACAATGAGCAGTTCTTC.

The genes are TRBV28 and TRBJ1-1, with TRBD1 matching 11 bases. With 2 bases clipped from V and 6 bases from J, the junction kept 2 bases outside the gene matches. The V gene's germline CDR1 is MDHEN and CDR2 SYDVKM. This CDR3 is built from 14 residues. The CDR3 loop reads CASSLGQGAPEAFF. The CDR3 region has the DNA TGTGCCAGCAGTTTAGGACAGGGGGCCCCTGAAGCTTTCTTT.

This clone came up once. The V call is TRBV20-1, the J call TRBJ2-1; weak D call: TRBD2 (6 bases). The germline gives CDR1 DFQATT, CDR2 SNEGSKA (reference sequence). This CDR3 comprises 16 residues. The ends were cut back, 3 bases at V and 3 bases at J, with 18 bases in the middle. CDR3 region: CSASPPGLRIYNEQFF. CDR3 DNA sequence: TGCAGTGCTAGTCCCCCGGGACTCCGAATCTACAATGAGCAGTTCTTC.

The CDR3 bases are TGTGCCAGCAGCTTGTTTGGACAGGGGGCATATGGAAACACCATATATTTT. Protein product: CASSLFGQGAYGNTIYF. The chain uses TRBV7-3 and TRBJ1-3; TRBD1 matches 11 bases. Germline assignment: CDR1 SGHTA and CDR2 FQGTGA. Trimming cost V 3 bases and J 3 bases; bases outside gene matches: 7. The CDR3 runs to 17 residues.

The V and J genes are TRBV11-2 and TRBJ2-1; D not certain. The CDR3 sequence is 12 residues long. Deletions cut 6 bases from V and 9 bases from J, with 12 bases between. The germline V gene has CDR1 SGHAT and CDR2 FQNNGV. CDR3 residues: CASSLSLGEQFF. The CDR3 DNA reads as TGTGCCAGCAGTTTATCCCTTGGTGAGCAGTTCTTC.

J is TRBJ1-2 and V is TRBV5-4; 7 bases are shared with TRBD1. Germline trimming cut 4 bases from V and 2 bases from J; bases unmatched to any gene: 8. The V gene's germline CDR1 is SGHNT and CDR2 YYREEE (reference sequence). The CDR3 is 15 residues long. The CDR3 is CASSPPGTENYGYTF. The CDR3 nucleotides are TGTGCCAGCAGCCCCCCCGGGACAGAAAACTATGGCTACACCTTC.

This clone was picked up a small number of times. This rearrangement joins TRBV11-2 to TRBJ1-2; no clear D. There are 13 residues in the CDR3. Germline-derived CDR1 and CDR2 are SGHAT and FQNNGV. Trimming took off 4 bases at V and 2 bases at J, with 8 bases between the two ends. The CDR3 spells CASSSGPNYGYTF. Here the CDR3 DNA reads TGTGCCAGCAGCTCCGGTCCCAACTATGGCTACACCTTC. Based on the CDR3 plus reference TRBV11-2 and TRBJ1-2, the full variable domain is EAGVAQSPRYKIIEKRQSVAFWCNPISGHATLYWYQQILGQGPKLLIQFQNNGVVDDSQLPKDRFSAERLKGVDSTLKIQPAKLEDSAVYLCASSSGPNYGYTFGSGTRLTVV.

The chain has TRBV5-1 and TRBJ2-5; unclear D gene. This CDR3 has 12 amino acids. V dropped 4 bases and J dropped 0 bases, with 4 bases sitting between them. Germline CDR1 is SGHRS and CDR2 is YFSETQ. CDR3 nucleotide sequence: TGCGCCAGCAGCGCCAACCAAGAGACCCAGTACTTC. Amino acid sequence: CASSANQETQYF.

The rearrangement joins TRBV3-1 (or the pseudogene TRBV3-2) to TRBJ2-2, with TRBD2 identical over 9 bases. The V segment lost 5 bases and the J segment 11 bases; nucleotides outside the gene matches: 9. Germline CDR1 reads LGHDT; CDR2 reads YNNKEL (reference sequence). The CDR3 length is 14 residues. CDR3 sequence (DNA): TGTGCCAGCAGCGCCGTGGCGGGGGGGACAGAGCTGTTTTTT. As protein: CASSAVAGGTELFF.

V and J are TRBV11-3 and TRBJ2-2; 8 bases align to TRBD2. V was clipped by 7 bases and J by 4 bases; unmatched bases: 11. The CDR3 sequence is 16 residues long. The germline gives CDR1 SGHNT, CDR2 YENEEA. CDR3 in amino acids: CASTPRLAGSTGELFF. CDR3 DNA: TGTGCCAGCACCCCCAGGCTAGCGGGTTCCACCGGGGAGCTGTTTTTT.

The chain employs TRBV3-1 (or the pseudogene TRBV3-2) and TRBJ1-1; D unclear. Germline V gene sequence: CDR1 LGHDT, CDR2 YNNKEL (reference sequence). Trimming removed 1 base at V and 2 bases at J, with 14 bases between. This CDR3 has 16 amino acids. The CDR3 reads CASSQVRPTSNTEAFF. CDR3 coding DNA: TGTGCCAGCAGCCAAGTACGGCCGACTTCTAACACTGAAGCTTTCTTT.

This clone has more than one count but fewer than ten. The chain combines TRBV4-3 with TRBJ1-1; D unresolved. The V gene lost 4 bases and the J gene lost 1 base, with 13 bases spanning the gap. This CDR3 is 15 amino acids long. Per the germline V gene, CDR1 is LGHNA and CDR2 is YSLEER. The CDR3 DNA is TGCGCCAGCAGCCTCCATAATCCCCCGAACACTGAAGCTTTCTTT. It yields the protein CASSLHNPPNTEAFF.

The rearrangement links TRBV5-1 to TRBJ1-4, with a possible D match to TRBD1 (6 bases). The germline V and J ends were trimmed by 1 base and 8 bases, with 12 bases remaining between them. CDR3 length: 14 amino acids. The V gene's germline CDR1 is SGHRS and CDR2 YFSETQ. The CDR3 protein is CASSLSGAREKLFF. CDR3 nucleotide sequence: TGCGCCAGCAGCTTGTCGGGGGCCAGGGAAAAACTGTTTTTT.

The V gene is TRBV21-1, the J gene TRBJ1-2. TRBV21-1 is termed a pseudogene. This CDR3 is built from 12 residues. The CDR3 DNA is TGTGCCAGCAGCCGGGGGGTGGGTGGCTACACCTTC. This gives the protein CASSRGVGGYTF.

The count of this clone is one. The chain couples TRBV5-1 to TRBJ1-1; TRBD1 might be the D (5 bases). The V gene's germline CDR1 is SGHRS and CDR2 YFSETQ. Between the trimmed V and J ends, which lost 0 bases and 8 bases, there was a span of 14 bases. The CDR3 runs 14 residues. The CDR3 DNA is TGCGCCAGCAGCTTGGCCGGGGGAGCCTCCGAAGCTTTCTTT. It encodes CASSLAGGASEAFF.

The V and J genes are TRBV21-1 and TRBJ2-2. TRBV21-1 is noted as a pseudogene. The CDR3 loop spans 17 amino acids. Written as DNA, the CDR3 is TGTGCCAGCAGCAAATCAGCCGCCGCAAAGGACACCGGGGAGCTGTTTTTT. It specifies CASSKSAAAKDTGELFF.

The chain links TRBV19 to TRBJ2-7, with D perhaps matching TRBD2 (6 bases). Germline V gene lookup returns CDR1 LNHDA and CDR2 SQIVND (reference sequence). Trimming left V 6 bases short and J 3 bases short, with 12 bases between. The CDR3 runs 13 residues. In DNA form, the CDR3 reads TGTGCCAGTAGCCGGGGACTCCTCTACGAGCAGTACTTC. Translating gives CASSRGLLYEQYF.

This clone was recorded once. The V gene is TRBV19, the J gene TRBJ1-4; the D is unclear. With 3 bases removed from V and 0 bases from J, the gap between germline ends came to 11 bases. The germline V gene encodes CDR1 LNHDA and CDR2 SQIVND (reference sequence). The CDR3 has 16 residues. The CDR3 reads CASSISASTTNEKLFF. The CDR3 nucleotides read TGTGCCAGTAGTATTTCGGCAAGTACAACTAATGAAAAACTGTTTTTT.

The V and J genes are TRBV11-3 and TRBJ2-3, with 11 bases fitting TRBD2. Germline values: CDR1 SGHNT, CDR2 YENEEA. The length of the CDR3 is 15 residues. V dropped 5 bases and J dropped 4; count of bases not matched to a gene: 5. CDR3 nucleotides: TGTGCCAGCAGCCGACTAGCGGGACGGGCAGATACGCAGTATTTT. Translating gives CASSRLAGRADTQYF.

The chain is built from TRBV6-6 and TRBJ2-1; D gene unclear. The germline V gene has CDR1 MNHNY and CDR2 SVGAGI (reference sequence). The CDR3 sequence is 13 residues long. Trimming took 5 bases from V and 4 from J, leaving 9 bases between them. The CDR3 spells CASSAGLYNEQFF. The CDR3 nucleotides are TGTGCCAGCAGTGCTGGGTTGTACAATGAGCAGTTCTTC.